This TCR beta chain was obtained from a study of blood T cell repertoires in COVID-19. Study-level background: Sites in the United States, Italy and Spain provided acute and convalescent COVID-19 samples. The cDNA or gDNA used as material had been derived from T cells, B-cell-depleted T cells, or PBMCs.

Per the study methods: Estimation of nucleated cell counts relied on the amplification of reference gene primers. TCRdb's table, derived via immunoSEQ multiplex PCR, lists solely in-frame clones and lacks some. V and J calls and clone size are copied from that table; D and trimming were computed from the DNA. The data contain about 54,000 clones, about 90% of them seen just once; the ten biggest clones take up around 3.5%. The clonotype comes from a human donor in a cohort sampled during active COVID-19. The sequencing input was peripheral blood.

The CDR3 DNA is TGTGCCAGCACTCTGAAGCAGGCCCTGCTAGCGGGGGTGGATACGCAGTATTTT. The encoded protein is CASTLKQALLAGVDTQYF. V usage is TRBV2 and J usage is TRBJ2-3, with 10 bases lining up with TRBD2. With V trimmed by 7 bases and J by 6 bases, 19 bases remained unmatched. The CDR3 sequence is 18 residues long. Germline-derived CDR1 and CDR2 are SNHLY and FYNNEI. Complete variable domain (other parts from reference TRBV2 and TRBJ2-3): EPEVTQTPSHQVTQMGQEVILRCVPISNHLYFYWYRQILGQKVEFLVSFYNNEISEKSEIFDDQFSVERPDGSNFTLKIRSTKLEDSAMYFCASTLKQALLAGVDTQYFGPGTRLTVL.